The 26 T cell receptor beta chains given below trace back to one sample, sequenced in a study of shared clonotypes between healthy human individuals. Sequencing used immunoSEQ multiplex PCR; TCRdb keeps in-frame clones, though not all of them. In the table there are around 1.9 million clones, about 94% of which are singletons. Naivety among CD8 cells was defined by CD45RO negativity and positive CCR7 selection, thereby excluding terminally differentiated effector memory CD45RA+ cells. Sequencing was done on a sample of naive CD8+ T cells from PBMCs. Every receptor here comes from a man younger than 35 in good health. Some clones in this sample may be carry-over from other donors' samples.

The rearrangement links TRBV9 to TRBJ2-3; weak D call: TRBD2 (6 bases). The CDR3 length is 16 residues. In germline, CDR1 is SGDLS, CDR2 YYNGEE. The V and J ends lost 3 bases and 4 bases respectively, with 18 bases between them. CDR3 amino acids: CASSDGTSLVSDTQYF. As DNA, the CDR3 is TGTGCCAGCAGCGATGGGACTTCGCTAGTGTCAGATACGCAGTATTTT.

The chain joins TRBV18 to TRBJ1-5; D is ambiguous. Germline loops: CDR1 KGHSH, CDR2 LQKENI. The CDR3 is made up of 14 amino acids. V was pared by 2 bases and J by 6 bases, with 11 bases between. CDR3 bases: TGTGCCAGCTCACCAGGCAGGAATGTTCAGCCCCAGCATTTT. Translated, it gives CASSPGRNVQPQHF.

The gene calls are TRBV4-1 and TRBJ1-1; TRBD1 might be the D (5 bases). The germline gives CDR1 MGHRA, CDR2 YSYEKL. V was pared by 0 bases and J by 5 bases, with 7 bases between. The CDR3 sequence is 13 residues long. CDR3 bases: TGCGCCAGCAGCCAAGATTGGGGGACTGAAGCTTTCTTT. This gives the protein CASSQDWGTEAFF.

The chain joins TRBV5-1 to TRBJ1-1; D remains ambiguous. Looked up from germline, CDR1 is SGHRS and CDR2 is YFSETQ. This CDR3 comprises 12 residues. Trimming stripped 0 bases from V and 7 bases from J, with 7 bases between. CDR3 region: CASSLARGEAFF. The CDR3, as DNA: TGCGCCAGCAGCTTGGCCCGGGGTGAAGCTTTCTTT.

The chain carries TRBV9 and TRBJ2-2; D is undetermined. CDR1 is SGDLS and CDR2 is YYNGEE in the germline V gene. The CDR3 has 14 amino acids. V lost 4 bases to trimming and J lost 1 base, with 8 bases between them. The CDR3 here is CASSPNQNTGELFF. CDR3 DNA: TGTGCCAGCAGCCCCAACCAGAACACCGGGGAGCTGTTTTTT.

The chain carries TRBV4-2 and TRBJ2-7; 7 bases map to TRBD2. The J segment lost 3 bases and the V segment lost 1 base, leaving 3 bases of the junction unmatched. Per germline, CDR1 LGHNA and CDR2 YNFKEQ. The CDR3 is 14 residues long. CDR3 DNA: TGTGCCAGCAGCCAAGTATCGGGGGGCTACGAGCAGTACTTC. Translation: CASSQVSGGYEQYF.

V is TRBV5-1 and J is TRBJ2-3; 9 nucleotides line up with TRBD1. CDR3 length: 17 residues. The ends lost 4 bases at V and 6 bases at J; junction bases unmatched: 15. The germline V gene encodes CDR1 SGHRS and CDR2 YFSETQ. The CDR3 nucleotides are TGCGCCAGCAGCCTATTCCTTCGGGACAGGGAGTGGGATACGCAGTATTTT. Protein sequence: CASSLFLRDREWDTQYF.

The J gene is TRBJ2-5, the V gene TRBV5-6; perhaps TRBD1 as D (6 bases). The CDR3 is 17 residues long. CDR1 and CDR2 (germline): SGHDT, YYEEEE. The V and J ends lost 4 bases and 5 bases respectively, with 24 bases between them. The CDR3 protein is CASSRGQGHPSWETQYF. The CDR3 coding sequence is TGTGCCAGCAGCCGGGGCCAGGGACATCCGTCCTGGGAGACCCAGTACTTC.

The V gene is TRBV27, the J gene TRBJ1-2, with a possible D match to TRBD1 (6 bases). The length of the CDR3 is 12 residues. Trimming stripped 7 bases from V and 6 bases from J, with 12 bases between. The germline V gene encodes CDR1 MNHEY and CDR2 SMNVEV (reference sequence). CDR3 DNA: TGTGCCAGCAAACAACAGGGCCATGGCTACACCTTC. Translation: CASKQQGHGYTF.

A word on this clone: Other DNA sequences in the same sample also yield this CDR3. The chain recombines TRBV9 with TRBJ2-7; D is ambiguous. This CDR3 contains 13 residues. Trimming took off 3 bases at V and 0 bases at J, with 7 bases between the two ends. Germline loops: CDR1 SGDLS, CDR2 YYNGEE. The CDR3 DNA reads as TGTGCCAGCAGCGGGGCCTCCTCCTACGAGCAGTACTTC. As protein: CASSGASSYEQYF. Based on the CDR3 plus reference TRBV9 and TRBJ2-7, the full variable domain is DSGVTQTPKHLITATGQRVTLRCSPRSGDLSVYWYQQSLDQGLQFLIQYYNGEERAKGNILERFSAQQFPDLHSELNLSSLELGDSALYFCASSGASSYEQYFGPGTRLTVT.

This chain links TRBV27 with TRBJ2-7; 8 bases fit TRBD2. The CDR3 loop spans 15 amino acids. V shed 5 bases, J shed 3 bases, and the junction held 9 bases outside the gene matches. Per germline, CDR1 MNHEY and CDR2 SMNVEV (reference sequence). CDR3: CASSPIETSVYEQYF. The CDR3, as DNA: TGTGCCAGCAGTCCAATCGAGACTAGCGTCTACGAGCAGTACTTC.

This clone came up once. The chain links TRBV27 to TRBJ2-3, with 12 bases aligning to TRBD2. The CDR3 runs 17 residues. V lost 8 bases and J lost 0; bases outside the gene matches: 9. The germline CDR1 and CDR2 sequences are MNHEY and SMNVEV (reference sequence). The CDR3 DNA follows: TGTGCCAGCGCCCCGGGCCTAGCGGGAGGGAGCACAGATACGCAGTATTTT. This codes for CASAPGLAGGSTDTQYF.

The chain's CDR3 is CATSDRSNQPQHF. The CDR3 DNA reads TGTGCCACTTCGGACAGGTCCAATCAGCCCCAGCATTTT. This chain uses TRBV6-5 with TRBJ1-5; 7 nucleotides agree with TRBD1. This CDR3 is 13 amino acids long. Losses at the gene ends were 10 bases for V and 3 bases for J; bases not matched to a gene: 6. Germline V CDR1 and CDR2: MNHEY, SVGAGI.

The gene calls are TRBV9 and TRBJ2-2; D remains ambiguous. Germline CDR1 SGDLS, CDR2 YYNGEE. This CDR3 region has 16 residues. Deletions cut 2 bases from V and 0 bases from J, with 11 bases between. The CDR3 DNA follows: TGTGCCAGCAGCGTGGTGTTAGCAGCGAACACCGGGGAGCTGTTTTTT. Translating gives CASSVVLAANTGELFF.

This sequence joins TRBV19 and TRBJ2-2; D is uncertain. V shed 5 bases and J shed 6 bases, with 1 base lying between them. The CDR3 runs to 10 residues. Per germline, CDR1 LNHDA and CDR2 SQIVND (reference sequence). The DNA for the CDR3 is TGTGCCAGTAGTGCCGGGGAGCTGTTTTTT. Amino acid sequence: CASSAGELFF. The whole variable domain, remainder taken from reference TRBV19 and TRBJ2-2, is DGGITQSPKYLFRKEGQNVTLSCEQNLNHDAMYWYRQDPGQGLRLIYYSQIVNDFQKGDIAEGYSVSREKKESFPLTVTSAQKNPTAFYLCASSAGELFFGEGSRLTVL.

The CDR3 loop is CASSQDPFGDQPQHF. CDR3 bases: TGCGCCAGCAGCCAAGATCCCTTTGGTGATCAGCCCCAGCATTTT. The gene calls are TRBV4-1 and TRBJ1-5; D is uncertain. Germline loops: CDR1 MGHRA, CDR2 YSYEKL. Trimming removed 0 bases from V and 5 bases from J, with 11 bases in between. There are 15 residues in the CDR3.

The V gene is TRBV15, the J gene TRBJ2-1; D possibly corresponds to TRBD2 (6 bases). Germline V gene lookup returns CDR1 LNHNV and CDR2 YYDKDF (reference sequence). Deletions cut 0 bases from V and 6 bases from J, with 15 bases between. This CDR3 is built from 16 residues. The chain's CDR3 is CATSRDGDFYGNEQFF. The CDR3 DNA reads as TGTGCCACCAGCAGAGATGGGGACTTCTACGGCAATGAGCAGTTCTTC. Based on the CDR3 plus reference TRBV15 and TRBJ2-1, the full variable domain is DAMVIQNPRYQVTQFGKPVTLSCSQTLNHNVMYWYQQKSSQAPKLLFHYYDKDFNNEADTPDNFQSRRPNTSFCFLDIRSPGLGDTAMYLCATSRDGDFYGNEQFFGPGTRLTVL.

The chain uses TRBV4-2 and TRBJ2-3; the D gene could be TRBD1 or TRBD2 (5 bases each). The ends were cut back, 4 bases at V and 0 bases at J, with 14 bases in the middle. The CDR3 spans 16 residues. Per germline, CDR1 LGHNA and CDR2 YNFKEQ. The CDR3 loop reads CASSPLSGPSTDTQYF. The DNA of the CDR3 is TGTGCCAGCAGCCCCCTGTCGGGGCCTAGCACAGATACGCAGTATTTT.

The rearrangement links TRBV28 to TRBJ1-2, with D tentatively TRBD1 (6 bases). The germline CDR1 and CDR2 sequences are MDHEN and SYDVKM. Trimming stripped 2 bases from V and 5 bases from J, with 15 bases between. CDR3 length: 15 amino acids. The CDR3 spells CASSLETQGIYGYTF. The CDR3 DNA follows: TGTGCCAGCAGTTTAGAGACTCAGGGGATATATGGCTACACCTTC.

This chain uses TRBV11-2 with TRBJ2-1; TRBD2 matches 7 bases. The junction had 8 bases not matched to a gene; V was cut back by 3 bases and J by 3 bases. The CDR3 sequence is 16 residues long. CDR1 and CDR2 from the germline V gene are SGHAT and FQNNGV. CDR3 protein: CASSFKGRARYNEQFF. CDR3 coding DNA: TGTGCCAGCAGCTTCAAGGGGAGGGCTCGCTACAATGAGCAGTTCTTC.

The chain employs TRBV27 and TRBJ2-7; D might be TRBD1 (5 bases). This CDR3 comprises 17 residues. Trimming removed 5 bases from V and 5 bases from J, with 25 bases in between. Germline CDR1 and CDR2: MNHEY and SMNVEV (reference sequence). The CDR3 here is CASSPDLTDAYIHEQYF. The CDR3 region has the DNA TGTGCCAGCAGTCCGGACCTGACAGACGCCTACATTCACGAGCAGTACTTC.

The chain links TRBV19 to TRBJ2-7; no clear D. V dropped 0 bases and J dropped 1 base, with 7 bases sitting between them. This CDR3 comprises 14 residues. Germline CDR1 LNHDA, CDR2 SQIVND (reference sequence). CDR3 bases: TGTGCCAGTAGTATAGATGGGCAGTCCTACGAGCAGTACTTC. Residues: CASSIDGQSYEQYF.

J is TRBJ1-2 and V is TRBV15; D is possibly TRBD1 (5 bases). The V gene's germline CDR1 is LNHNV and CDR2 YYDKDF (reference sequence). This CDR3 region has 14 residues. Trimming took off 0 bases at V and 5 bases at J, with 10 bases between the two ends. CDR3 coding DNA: TGTGCCACCAGCAGAGAGCAGGGCGCGTATGGCTACACCTTC. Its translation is CATSREQGAYGYTF.

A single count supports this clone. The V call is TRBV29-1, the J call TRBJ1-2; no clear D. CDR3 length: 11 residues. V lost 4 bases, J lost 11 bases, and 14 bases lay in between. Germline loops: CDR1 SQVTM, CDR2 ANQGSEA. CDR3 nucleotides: TGCAGCGTTGTCTCCGGCGAAGGTTACACCTTC. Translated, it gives CSVVSGEGYTF.

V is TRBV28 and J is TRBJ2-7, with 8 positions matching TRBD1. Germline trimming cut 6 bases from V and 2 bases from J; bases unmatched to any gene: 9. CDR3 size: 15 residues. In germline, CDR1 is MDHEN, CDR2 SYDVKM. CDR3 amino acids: CASRHDRGSAYEQYF. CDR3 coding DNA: TGTGCCAGCAGACATGACAGGGGTTCCGCCTACGAGCAGTACTTC.

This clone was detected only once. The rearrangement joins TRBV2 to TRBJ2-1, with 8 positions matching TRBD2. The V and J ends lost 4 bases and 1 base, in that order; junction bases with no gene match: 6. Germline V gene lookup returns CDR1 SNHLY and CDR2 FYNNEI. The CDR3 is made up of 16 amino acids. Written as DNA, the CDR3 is TGTGCCAGCAGTGTTATAGCGGGACAATCCTACAATGAGCAGTTCTTC. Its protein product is CASSVIAGQSYNEQFF. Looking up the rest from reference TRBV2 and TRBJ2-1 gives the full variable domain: EPEVTQTPSHQVTQMGQEVILRCVPISNHLYFYWYRQILGQKVEFLVSFYNNEISEKSEIFDDQFSVERPDGSNFTLKIRSTKLEDSAMYFCASSVIAGQSYNEQFFGPGTRLTVL.